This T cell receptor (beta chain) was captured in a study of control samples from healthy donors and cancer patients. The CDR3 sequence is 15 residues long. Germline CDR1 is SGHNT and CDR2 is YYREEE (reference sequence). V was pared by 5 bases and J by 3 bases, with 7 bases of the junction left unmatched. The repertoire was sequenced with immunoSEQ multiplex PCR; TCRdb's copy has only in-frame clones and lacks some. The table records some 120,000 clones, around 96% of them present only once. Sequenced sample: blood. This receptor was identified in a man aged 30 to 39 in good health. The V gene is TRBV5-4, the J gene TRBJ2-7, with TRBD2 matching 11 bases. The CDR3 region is CASRISGGAYYEQYF. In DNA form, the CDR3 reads TGTGCCAGCAGGATTAGCGGGGGGGCCTACTACGAGCAGTACTTC.